Below are 14 T cell receptor beta chains sequenced from a single sample in a study of cytomegalovirus exposure and HLA in healthy donors (TCRdb year 2017). The library came from the immunoSEQ multiplex PCR assay. For the multiplex PCR, a mixture combining 60 forward primers for TCR Vbeta segments and 13 reverse primers for TCR Jbeta segments was used. TCRdb mirrors the immuneACCESS table, restricted to in-frame sequences. Some clones are absent from its copies; in checked studies, under half trace to an unresolved V gene, and the reason for the others is unknown. This sample's table carries roughly 100,000 clones. The top ten hold around 3.5% of the sample. The sequenced sample was PBMCs. Receptors originate from a man aged 35 to 55 in good health and CMV-seronegative.

Turning to this clone: The sample contains more than one DNA sequence encoding this CDR3. This sequence joins TRBV5-1 and TRBJ1-1; TRBD1 matches 8 bases. The ends lost 4 bases at V and 1 base at J; junction bases unmatched: 3. CDR1 and CDR2 from the germline V gene are SGHRS and YFSETQ. This CDR3 region has 14 residues. In DNA, the CDR3 is TGCGCCAGCAGCCCTGGGACAGGGAACACTGAAGCTTTCTTT. Protein product: CASSPGTGNTEAFF.

The genes are TRBV29-1 and TRBJ1-1; maybe TRBD1 (6 bases). V was clipped by 6 bases and J by 4 bases, with 18 bases between them. The CDR3 spans 14 residues. Germline values: CDR1 SQVTM, CDR2 ANQGSEA. CDR3 nucleotide sequence: TGCAGCGTGACATTACAGGGAAAGGTCACTGAAGCTTTCTTT. Protein: CSVTLQGKVTEAFF.

This chain uses TRBV5-4 with TRBJ1-5; maybe TRBD1 (5 bases). CDR3 length: 14 amino acids. Germline V lookup: CDR1 SGHNT, CDR2 YYREEE (reference sequence). V lost 4 bases to trimming and J lost 7 bases, with 15 bases between them. The CDR3 here is CASSPYPREQPQHF. The CDR3 DNA reads as TGTGCCAGCAGCCCCTATCCCAGGGAACAGCCCCAGCATTTT. Combining the CDR3 with reference TRBV5-4 and TRBJ1-5 gives the whole variable domain ETGVTQSPTHLIKTRGQQVTLRCSSQSGHNTVSWYQQALGQGPQFIFQYYREEENGRGNFPPRFSGLQFPNYSSELNVNALELDDSALYLCASSPYPREQPQHFGDGTRLSIL.

V and J are TRBV29-1 and TRBJ2-1; weak D call: TRBD2 (6 bases). Germline V gene lookup returns CDR1 SQVTM and CDR2 ANQGSEA. CDR3 length equals 13 residues. V was shortened by 5 bases and J by 9 bases, with 17 bases between the two germline ends. This CDR3 is CSVNPDGRSEQFF. DNA for the CDR3: TGCAGCGTTAATCCGGATGGGAGGTCTGAGCAGTTCTTC.

The CDR3, as DNA: TGTGCCTGGAGTGGGCTTGCGGCTAGGGAGCAGTACTTC. The encoded protein is CAWSGLAAREQYF. The chain links TRBV30 to TRBJ2-7, with D hard to call. Germline CDR1 is GTSNPN and CDR2 is SVGIG (reference sequence). There are 13 residues in the CDR3. Trimming took off 1 base at V and 7 bases at J, with 14 bases between the two ends.

The V and J genes are TRBV5-5 and TRBJ2-6; D is ambiguous. Deletions cut 0 bases from V and 1 base from J, with 5 bases between. The V gene's germline CDR1 is SGHKS and CDR2 YYEKEE (reference sequence). The CDR3 is 15 residues long. CDR3 protein: CASSLVSSGANVLTF. The CDR3 coding sequence is TGTGCCAGCAGCTTGGTATCGTCTGGGGCCAACGTCCTGACTTTC.

Points on this clone: Other DNA sequences of this sample code for an identical CDR3. The chain joins TRBV27 to TRBJ2-1, with D uncertain. Germline CDR1 reads MNHEY; CDR2 reads SMNVEV (reference sequence). The CDR3 loop spans 13 amino acids. V was shortened by 5 bases and J by 2 bases, with 7 bases between the two germline ends. CDR3 region: CASSPRAYNEQFF. CDR3 sequence (DNA): TGTGCCAGCAGTCCCCGGGCCTACAATGAGCAGTTCTTC.

The chain recombines TRBV5-4 with TRBJ2-7; TRBD2 is a possible D gene (6 bases). This CDR3 is built from 14 residues. V lost 3 bases and J 6 bases, leaving 16 bases between the germline ends. Germline values: CDR1 SGHNT, CDR2 YYREEE (reference sequence). CDR3 coding DNA: TGTGCCAGCAGCTCCCCTCTTGGGGGGACCGAGCAGTACTTC. Encoded protein: CASSSPLGGTEQYF.

V and J are TRBV11-2 and TRBJ2-7, with a weak D call TRBD2 (6 bases). Germline V lookup: CDR1 SGHAT, CDR2 FQNNGV. Trimming removed 5 bases at V and 7 bases at J, with 15 bases between. This CDR3 comprises 13 residues. The CDR3 DNA reads as TGTGCCAGCAGCCCGAACCGGGACTCTGAGCAGTACTTC. Protein: CASSPNRDSEQYF.

The rearrangement uses TRBV2 and TRBJ1-6, with TRBD1 as a possible D gene (6 bases). Germline V gene lookup returns CDR1 SNHLY and CDR2 FYNNEI. Trimming cost V 10 bases and J 6 bases, with 16 bases left between them. The CDR3 covers 14 residues. The CDR3 spells CATEETGLNSPLHF. CDR3 sequence (DNA): TGTGCCACGGAAGAGACAGGTCTTAATTCACCCCTCCACTTT.

The rearrangement joins TRBV19 to TRBJ1-2, with 7 bases matching TRBD1. CDR3 length: 13 residues. The germline CDR1 and CDR2 sequences are LNHDA and SQIVND (reference sequence). Germline trimming cut 5 bases from V and 5 bases from J; bases unmatched to any gene: 5. The CDR3 sequence is CASSGPTGYGYTF. The CDR3 nucleotides read TGTGCCAGTAGTGGCCCGACAGGGTATGGCTACACCTTC.

This chain links TRBV30 with TRBJ1-1, with a tentative D call TRBD1 (5 bases). The CDR3 has 16 amino acids. Germline V gene sequence: CDR1 GTSNPN, CDR2 SVGIG (reference sequence). V was shortened by 0 bases and J by 1 base, with 15 bases between the two germline ends. The CDR3 DNA is TGTGCCTGGAGTGTACCCTCTCTCACAGGGAACACTGAAGCTTTCTTT. Translated: CAWSVPSLTGNTEAFF.

The chain carries TRBV2 and TRBJ2-5, with 8 nucleotides matching TRBD2. V was pared by 8 bases and J by 5 bases, with 4 bases of the junction left unmatched. The CDR3 contains 12 residues. CDR1 SNHLY and CDR2 FYNNEI come from the germline V gene. Here the CDR3 DNA reads TGTGCCAGCGCCCGGGGGGGGGAGACCCAGTACTTC. Protein sequence: CASARGGETQYF.

The chain combines TRBV18 with TRBJ2-1, with 11 bases aligning to TRBD2. This CDR3 region has 14 residues. In germline, CDR1 is KGHSH, CDR2 LQKENI. Unmatched junction bases numbered 2, after V lost 2 bases and J lost 8 bases. The DNA of the CDR3 is TGTGCCAGCTCACCATTTAGCGGGAGGGATGAGCAGTTCTTC. Amino acids: CASSPFSGRDEQFF.